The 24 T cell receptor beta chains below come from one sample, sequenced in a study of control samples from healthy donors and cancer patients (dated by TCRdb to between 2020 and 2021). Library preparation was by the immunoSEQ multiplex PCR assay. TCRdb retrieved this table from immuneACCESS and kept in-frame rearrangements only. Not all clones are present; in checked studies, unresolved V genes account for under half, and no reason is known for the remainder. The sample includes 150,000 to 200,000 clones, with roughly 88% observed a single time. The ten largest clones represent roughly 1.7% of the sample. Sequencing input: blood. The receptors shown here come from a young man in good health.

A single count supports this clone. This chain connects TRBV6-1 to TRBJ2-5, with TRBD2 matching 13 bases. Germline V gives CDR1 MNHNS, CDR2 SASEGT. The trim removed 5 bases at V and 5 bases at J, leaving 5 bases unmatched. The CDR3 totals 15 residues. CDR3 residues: CASSFGTSGAETQYF. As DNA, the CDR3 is TGTGCCAGCAGTTTTGGGACTAGCGGGGCGGAGACCCAGTACTTC.

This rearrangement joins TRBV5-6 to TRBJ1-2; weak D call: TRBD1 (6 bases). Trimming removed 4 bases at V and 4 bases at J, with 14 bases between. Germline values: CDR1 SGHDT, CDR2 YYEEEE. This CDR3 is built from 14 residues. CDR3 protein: CASSPGRGAYGYTF. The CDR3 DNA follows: TGTGCCAGCAGCCCGGGACGGGGGGCCTATGGCTACACCTTC.

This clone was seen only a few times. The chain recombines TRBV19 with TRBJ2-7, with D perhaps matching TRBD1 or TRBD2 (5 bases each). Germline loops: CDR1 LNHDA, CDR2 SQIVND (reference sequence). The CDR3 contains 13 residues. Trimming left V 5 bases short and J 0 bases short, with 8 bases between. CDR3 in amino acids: CASSQGPSYEQYF. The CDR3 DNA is TGTGCCAGTAGTCAGGGACCCTCCTACGAGCAGTACTTC.

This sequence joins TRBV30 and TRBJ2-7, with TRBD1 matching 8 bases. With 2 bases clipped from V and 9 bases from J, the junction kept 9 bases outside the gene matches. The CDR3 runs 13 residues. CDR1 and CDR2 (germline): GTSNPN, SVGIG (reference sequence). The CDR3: CAWSKGDRSLQYF. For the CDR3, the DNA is TGTGCCTGGAGTAAGGGGGACAGGTCGCTGCAGTACTTC.

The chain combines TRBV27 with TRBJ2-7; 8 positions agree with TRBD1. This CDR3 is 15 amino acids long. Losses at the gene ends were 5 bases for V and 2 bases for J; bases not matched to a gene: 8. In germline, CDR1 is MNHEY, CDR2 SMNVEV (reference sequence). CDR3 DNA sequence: TGTGCCAGCAGTGACAGGGGTTTCTCGGCCTACGAGCAGTACTTC. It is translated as CASSDRGFSAYEQYF.

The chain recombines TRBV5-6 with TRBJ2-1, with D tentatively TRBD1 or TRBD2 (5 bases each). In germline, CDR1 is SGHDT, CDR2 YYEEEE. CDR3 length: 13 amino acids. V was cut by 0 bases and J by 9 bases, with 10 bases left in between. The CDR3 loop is CASSLVSGTEQFF. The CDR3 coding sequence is TGTGCCAGCAGCTTGGTATCCGGGACTGAGCAGTTCTTC.

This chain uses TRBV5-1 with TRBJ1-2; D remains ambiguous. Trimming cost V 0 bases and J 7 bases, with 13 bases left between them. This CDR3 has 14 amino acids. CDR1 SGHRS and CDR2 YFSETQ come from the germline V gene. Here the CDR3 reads CASSLEKGIFGYTF. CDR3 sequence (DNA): TGCGCCAGCAGCTTGGAAAAGGGAATTTTTGGCTACACCTTC.

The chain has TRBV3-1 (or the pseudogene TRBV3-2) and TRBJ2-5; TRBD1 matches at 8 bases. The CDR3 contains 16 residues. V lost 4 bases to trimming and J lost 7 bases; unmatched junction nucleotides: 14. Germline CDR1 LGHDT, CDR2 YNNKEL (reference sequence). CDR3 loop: CASSRGQGRGEATQYF. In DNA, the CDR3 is TGTGCCAGCAGCCGTGGACAGGGAAGAGGTGAAGCGACCCAGTACTTC.

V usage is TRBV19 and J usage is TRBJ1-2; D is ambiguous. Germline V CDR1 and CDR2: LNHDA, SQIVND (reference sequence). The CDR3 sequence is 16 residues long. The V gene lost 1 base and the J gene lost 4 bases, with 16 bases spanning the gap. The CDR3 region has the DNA TGTGCCAGTAGTATAGGCCAGGTGGCCCTCCCCTATGGCTACACCTTC. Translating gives CASSIGQVALPYGYTF.

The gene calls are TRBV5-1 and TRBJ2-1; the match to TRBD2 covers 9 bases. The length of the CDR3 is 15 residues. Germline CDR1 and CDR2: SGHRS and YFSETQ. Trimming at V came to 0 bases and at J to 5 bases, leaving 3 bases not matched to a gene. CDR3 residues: CASSLVAGDNNEQFF. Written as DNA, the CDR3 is TGCGCCAGCAGCTTGGTAGCGGGGGACAACAATGAGCAGTTCTTC. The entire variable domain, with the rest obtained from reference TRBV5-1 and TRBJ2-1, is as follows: KAGVTQTPRYLIKTRGQQVTLSCSPISGHRSVSWYQQTPGQGLQFLFEYFSETQRNKGNFPGRFSGRQFSNSRSEMNVSTLELGDSALYLCASSLVAGDNNEQFFGPGTRLTVL.

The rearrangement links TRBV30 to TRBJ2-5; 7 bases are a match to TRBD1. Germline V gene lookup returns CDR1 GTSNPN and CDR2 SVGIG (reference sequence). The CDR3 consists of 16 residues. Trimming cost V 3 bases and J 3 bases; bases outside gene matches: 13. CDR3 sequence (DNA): TGTGCCTGGAGACCCCCCCCTCACAGGGGTGAAGAGACCCAGTACTTC. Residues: CAWRPPPHRGEETQYF.

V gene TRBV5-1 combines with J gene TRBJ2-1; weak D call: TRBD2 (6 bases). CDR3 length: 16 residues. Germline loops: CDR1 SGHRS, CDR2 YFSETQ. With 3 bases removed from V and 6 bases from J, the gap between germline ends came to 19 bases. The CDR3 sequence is CASSSYSEAGGNEQFF. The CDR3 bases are TGCGCCAGCAGCTCTTACTCCGAGGCCGGGGGCAATGAGCAGTTCTTC.

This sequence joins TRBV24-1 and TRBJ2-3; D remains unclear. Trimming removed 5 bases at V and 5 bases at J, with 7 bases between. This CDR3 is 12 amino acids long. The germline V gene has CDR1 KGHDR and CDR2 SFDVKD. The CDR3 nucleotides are TGTGCCACCAGTGGTTTACGAGATACGCAGTATTTT. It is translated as CATSGLRDTQYF.

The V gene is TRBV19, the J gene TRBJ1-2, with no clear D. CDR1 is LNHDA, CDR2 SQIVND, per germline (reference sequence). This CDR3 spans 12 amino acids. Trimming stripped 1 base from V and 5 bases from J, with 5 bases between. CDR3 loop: CASSIGKYGYTF. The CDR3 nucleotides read TGTGCCAGTAGTATAGGAAAATATGGCTACACCTTC.

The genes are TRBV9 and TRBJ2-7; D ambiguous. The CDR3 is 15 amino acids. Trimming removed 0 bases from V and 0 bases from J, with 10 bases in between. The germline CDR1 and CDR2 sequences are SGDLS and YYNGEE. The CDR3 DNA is TGTGCCAGCAGCGTAGCATGGGCAGACTCCTACGAGCAGTACTTC. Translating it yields CASSVAWADSYEQYF.

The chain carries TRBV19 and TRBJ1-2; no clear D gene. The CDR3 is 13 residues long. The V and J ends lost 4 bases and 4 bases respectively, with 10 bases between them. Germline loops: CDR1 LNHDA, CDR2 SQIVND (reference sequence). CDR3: CASSTDQSYGYTF. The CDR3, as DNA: TGTGCCAGTAGTACCGACCAGAGCTATGGCTACACCTTC.

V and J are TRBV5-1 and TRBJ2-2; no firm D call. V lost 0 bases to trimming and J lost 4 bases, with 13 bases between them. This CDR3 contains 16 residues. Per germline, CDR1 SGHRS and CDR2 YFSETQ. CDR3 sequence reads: CASSLGVSLGTGELFF. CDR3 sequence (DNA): TGCGCCAGCAGCTTGGGGGTTAGCCTGGGCACCGGGGAGCTGTTTTTT. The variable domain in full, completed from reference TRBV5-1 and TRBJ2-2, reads KAGVTQTPRYLIKTRGQQVTLSCSPISGHRSVSWYQQTPGQGLQFLFEYFSETQRNKGNFPGRFSGRQFSNSRSEMNVSTLELGDSALYLCASSLGVSLGTGELFFGEGSRLTVL.

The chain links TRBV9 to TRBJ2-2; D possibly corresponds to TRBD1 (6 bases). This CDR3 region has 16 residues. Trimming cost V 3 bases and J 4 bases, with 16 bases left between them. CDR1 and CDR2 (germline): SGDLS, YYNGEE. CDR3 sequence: CASSAYRDPGTGELFF. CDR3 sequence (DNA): TGTGCCAGCAGCGCTTACAGGGATCCGGGCACCGGGGAGCTGTTTTTT.

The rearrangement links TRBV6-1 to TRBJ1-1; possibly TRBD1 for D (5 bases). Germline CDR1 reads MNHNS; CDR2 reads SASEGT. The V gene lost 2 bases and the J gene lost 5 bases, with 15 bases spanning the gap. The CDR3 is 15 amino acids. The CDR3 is CASSESPLGGTEAFF. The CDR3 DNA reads TGTGCCAGCAGTGAATCCCCACTTGGGGGGACTGAAGCTTTCTTT.

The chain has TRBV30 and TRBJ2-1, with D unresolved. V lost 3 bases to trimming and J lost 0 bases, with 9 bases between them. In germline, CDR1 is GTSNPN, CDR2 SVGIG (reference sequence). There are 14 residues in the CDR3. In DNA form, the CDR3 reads TGTGCCTGGAGGGGCGATAGCTCCTACAATGAGCAGTTCTTC. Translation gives CAWRGDSSYNEQFF. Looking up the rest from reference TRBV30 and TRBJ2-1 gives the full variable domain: SQTIHQWPATLVQPVGSPLSLECTVEGTSNPNLYWYRQAAGRGLQLLFYSVGIGQISSEVPQNLSASRPQDRQFILSSKKLLLSDSGFYLCAWRGDSSYNEQFFGPGTRLTVL.

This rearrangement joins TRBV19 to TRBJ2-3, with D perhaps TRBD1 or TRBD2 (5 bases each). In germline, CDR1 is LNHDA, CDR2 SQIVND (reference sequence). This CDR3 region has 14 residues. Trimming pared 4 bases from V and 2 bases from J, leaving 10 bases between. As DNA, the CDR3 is TGTGCCAGTAGTAACCAAGGGACCACAGATACGCAGTATTTT. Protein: CASSNQGTTDTQYF.

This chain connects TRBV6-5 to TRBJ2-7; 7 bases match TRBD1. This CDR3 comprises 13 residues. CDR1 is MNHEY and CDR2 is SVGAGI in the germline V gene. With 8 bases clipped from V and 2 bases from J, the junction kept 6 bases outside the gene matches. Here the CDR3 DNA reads TGTGCCAGCGACCGGGACAGTCCCTACGAGCAGTACTTC. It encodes CASDRDSPYEQYF.

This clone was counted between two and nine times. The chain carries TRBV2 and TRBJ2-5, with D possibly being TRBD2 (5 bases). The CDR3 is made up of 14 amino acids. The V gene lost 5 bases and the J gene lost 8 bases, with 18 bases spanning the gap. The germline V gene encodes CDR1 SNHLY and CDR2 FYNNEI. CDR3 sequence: CASSRRSGVETQYF. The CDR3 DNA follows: TGTGCCAGCAGTCGCAGATCCGGGGTTGAAACCCAGTACTTC.

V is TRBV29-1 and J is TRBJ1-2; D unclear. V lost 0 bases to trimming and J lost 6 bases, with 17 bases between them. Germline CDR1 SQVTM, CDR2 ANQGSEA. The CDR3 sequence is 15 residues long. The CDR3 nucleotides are TGCAGCGTTGAAGACCCCGGACGGCCAACCCATGGCTACACCTTC. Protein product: CSVEDPGRPTHGYTF.